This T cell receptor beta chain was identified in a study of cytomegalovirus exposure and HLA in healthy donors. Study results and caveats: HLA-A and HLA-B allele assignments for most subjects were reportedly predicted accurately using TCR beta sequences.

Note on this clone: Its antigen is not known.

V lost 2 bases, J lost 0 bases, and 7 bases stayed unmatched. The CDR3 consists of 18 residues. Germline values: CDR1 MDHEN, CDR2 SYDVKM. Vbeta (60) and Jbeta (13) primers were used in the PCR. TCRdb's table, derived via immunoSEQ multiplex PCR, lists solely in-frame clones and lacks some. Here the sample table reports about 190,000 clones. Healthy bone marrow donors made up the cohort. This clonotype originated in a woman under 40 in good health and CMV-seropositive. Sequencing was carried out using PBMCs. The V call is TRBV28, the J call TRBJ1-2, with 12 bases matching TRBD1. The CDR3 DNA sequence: TGTGCCAGCAGTTTAACCGGGACAGGGGGCTTAACTAACTATGGCTACACCTTC. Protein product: CASSLTGTGGLTNYGYTF.